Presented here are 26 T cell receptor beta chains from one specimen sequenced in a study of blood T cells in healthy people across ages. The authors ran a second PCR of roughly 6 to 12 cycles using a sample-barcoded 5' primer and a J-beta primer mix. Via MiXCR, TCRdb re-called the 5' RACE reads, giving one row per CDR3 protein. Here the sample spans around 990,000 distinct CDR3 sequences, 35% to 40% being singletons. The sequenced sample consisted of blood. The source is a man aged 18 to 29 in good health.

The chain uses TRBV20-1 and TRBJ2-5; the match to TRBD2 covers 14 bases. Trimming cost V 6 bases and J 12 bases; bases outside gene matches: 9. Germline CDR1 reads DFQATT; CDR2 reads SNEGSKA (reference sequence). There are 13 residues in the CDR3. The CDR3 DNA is TGCAGTGCACCGACTAGCGGGGGGGCAGGAGAGTACTTC. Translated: CSAPTSGGAGEYF.

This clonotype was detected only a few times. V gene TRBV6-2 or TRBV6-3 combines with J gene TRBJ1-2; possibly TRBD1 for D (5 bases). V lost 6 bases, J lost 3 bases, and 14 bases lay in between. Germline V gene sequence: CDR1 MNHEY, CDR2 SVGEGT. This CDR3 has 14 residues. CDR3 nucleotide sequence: TGTGCCAGCAGGGGGACCGGCAGGGACTATGGCTACACCTTC. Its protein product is CASRGTGRDYGYTF.

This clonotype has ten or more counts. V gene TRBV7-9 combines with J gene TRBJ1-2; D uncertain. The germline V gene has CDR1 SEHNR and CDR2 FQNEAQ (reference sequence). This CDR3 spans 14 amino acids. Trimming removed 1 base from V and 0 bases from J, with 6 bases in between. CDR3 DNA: TGTGCCAGCAGCTTAGTTGGGGCTAACTATGGCTACACCTTC. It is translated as CASSLVGANYGYTF.

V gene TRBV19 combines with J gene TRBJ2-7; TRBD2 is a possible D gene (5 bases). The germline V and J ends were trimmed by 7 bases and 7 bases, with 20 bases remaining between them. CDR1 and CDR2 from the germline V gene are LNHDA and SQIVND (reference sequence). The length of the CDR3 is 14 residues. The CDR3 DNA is TGTGCCAGTACTCTTTCCGCTTTACGGGGTGAGCAGTACTTC. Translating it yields CASTLSALRGEQYF.

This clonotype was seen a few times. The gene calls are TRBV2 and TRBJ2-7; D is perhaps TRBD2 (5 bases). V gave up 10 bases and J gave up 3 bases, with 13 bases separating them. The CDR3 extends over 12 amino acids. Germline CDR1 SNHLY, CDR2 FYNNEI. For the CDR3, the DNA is TGTGCCACCCACGGACTGGACTACGAGCAGTACTTC. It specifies CATHGLDYEQYF.

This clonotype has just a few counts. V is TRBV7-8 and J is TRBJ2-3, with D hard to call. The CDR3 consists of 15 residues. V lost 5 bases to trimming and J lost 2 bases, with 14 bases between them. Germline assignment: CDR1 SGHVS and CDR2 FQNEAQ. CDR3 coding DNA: TGTGCCAGCAGCCCAGGCCCCTATACCACAGATACGCAGTATTTT. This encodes CASSPGPYTTDTQYF.

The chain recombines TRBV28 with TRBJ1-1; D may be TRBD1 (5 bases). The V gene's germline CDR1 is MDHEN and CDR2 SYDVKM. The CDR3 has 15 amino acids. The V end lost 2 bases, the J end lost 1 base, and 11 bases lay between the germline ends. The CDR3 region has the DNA TGTGCCAGCAGTTTACATCGGGACGGGAACACTGAAGCTTTCTTT. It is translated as CASSLHRDGNTEAFF. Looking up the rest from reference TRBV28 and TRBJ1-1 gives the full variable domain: DVKVTQSSRYLVKRTGEKVFLECVQDMDHENMFWYRQDPGLGLRLIYFSYDVKMKEKGDIPEGYSVSREKKERFSLILESASTNQTSMYLCASSLHRDGNTEAFFGQGTRLTVV.

The CDR3 protein is CASTSGSPYNEQFF. The CDR3 coding sequence is TGTGCCAGCACCTCTGGGAGCCCTTACAATGAGCAGTTCTTC. The chain combines TRBV12-3 or TRBV12-4 with TRBJ2-1; TRBD2 might be the D (5 bases). The ends were cut back, 7 bases at V and 4 bases at J, with 14 bases in the middle. The CDR3 has 14 amino acids.

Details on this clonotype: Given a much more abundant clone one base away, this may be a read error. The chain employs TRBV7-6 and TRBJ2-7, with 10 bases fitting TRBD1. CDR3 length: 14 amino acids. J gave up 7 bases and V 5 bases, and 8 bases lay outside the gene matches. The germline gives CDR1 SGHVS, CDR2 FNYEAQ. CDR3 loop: CASSPGTGANEQYF. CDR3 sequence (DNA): TGTGCCAGCAGCCCCGGGACAGGGGCCAATGAGCAGTACTTC.

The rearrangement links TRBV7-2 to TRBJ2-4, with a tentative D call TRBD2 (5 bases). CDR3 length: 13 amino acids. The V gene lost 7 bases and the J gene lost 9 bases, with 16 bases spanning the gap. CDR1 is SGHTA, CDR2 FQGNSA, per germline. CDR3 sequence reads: CASNREPGSIQYF. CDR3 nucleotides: TGTGCCAGCAACCGCGAACCGGGATCCATTCAGTACTTC. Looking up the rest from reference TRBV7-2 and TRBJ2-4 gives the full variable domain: GAGVSQSPSNKVTEKGKDVELRCDPISGHTALYWYRQSLGQGLEFLIYFQGNSAPDKSGLPSDRFSAERTGGSVSTLTIQRTQQEDSAVYLCASNREPGSIQYFGAGTRLSVL.

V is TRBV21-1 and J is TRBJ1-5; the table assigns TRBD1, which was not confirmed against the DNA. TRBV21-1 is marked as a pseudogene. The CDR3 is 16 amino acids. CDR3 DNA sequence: TGTGCCAGCAGCATCCAGGGAGAACATAGCAATCAGCCCCAGCATTTT. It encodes CASSIQGEHSNQPQHF.

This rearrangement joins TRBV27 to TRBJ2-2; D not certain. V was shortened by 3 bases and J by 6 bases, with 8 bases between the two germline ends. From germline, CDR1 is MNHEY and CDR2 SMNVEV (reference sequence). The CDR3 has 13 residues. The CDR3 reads CASSFGPAGELFF. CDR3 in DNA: TGTGCCAGCAGTTTTGGGCCGGCCGGGGAGCTGTTTTTT.

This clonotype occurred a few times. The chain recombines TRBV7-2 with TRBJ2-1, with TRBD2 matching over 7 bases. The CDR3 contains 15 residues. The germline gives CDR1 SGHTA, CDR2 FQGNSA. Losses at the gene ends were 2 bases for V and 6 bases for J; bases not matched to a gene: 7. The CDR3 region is CASSLRASGGNEQFF. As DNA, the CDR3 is TGTGCCAGCAGCTTAAGGGCTAGCGGCGGCAATGAGCAGTTCTTC.

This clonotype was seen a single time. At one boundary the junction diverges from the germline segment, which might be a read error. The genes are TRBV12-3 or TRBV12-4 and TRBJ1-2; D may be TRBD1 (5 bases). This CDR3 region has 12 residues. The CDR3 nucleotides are TGTGCCAGCAGATTTCAGGGCTATGGCAACACCTTC. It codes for CASRFQGYGNTF.

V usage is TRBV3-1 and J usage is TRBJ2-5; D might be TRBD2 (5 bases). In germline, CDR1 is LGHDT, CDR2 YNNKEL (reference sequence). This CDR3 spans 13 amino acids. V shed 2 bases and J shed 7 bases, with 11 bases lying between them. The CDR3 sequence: CASSQPSPGTQYF. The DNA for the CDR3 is TGTGCCAGCAGCCAACCTAGCCCGGGGACCCAGTACTTC.

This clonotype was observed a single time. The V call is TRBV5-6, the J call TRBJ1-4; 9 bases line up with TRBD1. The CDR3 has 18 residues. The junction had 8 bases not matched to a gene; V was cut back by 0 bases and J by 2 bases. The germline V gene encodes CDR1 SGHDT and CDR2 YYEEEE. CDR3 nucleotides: TGTGCCAGCAGCTTGGACAGGGGGCCATCGGCGACTAATGAAAAACTGTTTTTT. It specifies CASSLDRGPSATNEKLFF. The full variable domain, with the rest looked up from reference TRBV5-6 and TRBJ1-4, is DAGVTQSPTHLIKTRGQQVTLRCSPKSGHDTVSWYQQALGQGPQFIFQYYEEEERQRGNFPDRFSGHQFPNYSSELNVNALLLGDSALYLCASSLDRGPSATNEKLFFGSGTQLSVL.

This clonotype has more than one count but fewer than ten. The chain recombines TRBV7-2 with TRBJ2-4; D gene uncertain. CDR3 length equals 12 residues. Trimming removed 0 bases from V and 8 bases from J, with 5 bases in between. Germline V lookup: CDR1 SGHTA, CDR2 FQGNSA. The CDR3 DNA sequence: TGTGCCAGCAGCTTAGCGGCCGACATTCAGTACTTC. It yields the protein CASSLAADIQYF.

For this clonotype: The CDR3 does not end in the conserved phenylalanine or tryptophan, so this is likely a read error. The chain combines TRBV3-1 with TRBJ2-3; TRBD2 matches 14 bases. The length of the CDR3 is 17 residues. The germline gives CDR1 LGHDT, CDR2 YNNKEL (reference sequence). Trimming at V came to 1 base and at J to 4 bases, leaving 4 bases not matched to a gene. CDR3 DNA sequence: TGTGCCAGCAGCCAAGTGACTAGCGGGGGGGGACCAGATACGCAGTATTCT. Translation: CASSQVTSGGGPDTQYS.

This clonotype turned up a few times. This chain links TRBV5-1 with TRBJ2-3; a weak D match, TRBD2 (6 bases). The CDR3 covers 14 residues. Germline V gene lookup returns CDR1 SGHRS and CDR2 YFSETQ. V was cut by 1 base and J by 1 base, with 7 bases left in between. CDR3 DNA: TGCGCCAGCAGCTTGACTAGCCGCACAGATACGCAGTATTTT. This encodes CASSLTSRTDTQYF. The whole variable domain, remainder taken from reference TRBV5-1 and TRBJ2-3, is KAGVTQTPRYLIKTRGQQVTLSCSPISGHRSVSWYQQTPGQGLQFLFEYFSETQRNKGNFPGRFSGRQFSNSRSEMNVSTLELGDSALYLCASSLTSRTDTQYFGPGTRLTVL.

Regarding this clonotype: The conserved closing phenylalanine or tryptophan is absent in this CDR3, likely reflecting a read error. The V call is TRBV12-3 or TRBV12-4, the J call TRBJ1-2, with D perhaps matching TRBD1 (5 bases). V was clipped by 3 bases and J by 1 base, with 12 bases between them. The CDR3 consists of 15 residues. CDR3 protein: CASSFGTALNYGYTL. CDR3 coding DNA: TGTGCCAGCAGTTTTGGGACCGCTCTTAACTATGGCTACACCTTA.

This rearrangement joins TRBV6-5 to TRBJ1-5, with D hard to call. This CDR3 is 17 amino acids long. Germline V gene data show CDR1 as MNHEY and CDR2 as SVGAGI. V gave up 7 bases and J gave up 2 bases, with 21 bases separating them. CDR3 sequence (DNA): TGTGCCAGCACTTTCCCCTCTCGACTGTTTGGCAATCAGCCCCAGCATTTT. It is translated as CASTFPSRLFGNQPQHF.

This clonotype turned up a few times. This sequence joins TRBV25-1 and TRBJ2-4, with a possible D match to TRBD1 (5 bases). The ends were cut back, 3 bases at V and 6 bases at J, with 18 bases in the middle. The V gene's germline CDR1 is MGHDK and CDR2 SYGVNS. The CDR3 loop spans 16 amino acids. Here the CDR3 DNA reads TGTGCCAGCAGTGATGCATCCCAGGGCGGTGGAAACATTCAGTACTTC. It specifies CASSDASQGGGNIQYF.

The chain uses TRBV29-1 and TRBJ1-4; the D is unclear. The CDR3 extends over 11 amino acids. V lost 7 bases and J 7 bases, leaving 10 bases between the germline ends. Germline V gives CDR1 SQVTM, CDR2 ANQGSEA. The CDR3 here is CSAVVGEKLFF. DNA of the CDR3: TGCAGCGCAGTCGTTGGTGAAAAACTGTTTTTT.

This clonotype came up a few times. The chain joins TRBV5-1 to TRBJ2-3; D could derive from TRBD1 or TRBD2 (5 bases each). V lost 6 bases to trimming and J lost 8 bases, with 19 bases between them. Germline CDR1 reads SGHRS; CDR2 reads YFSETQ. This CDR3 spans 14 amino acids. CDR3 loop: CASNVGTQVGTQYF. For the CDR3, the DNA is TGCGCCAGCAACGTGGGGACCCAAGTGGGTACGCAGTATTTT.

The CDR3 here is CASSNGPLYGYTF. CDR3 bases: TGTGCCAGCAGCAACGGACCGCTCTATGGCTACACCTTC. This chain links TRBV12-3 or TRBV12-4 with TRBJ1-2; D gene ambiguous. V was clipped by 6 bases and J by 4 bases, with 12 bases between them. The CDR3 is 13 amino acids.

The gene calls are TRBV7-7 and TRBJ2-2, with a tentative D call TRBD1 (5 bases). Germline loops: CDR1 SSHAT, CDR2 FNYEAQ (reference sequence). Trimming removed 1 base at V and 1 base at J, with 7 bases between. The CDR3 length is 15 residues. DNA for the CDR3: TGTGCCAGCAGCTTAGGGGGCGAGAACACCGGGGAGCTGTTTTTT. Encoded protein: CASSLGGENTGELFF.